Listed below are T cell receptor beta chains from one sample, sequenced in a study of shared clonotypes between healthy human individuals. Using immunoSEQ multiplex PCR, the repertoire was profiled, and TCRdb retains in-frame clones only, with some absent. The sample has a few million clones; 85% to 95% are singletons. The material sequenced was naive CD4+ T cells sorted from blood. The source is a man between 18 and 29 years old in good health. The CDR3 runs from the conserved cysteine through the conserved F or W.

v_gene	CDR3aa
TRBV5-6	CASILGQGRGYTF
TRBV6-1	CASTDRGTDTQYF
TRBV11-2	CASSLVGLSETQYF
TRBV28	CASSFSLTVPNTGELFF
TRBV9	CASSVGDSQETQYF
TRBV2	CASSGTGGPNTEAFF
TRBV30	CAWTGLELYGEQYF
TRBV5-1	CASSLEDRSYEQYF
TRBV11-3	CASSLDHRGWGQETQYF
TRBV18	CASSAGTVNTEAFF
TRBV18	CASSPPGQLGSPLHF
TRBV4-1	CASSQDGLAGESAKNIQYF
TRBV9	CASSSGTGTATNEKLFF
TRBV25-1	CASSEISASTDTQYF
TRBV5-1	CASSIDRGSYEQYF
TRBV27	CASYRSPGSYEQYF
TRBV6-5	CASRNYPVNYGYTF
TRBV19	CASTQAASSYNSPLHF
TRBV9	CASSVGWDGDQPQHF
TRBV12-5	CASGLAGTGPEKLFF
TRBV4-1	CASSPPGGQGFSAYEQYF
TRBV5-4	CASSLGLTQETQYF
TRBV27	CASSSGKQNTGELFF
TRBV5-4	CASSAAWTSGRVTDTQYF
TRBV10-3	CAISGGPLGEDGEKLFF
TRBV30	CAWTWAGRTEAFF
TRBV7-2	CASSLAGDRGRQPQHF
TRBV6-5	CASSRGILGEQYF
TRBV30	CAWTDSGWTRETQYF
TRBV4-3	CASSQGTGGTYEQYF
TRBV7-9	CASSLPTSGSYNEQFF
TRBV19	CARPTSGLSGNTIYF
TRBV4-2	CASSQGALSLTDTQYF
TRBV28	CASLRSGQGTEAFF
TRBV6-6	CASSPLYYEQYF
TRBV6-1	CASTGTASNNEQFF
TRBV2	CASSQIGATGSDTQYF
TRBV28	CASSSTEVRVGNTIYF
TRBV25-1	CASRVTGSLFLGNQPQHF
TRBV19	CASSDGFSTDTQYF
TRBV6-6	CASSYSRSGTEAFF
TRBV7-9	CASSLAGAGYNEQFF
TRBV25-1	CASMAAGVYEQYF
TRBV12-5	CASGLVRTDTDTQYF
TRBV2	CASRRRTSSGNTIYF
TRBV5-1	CASSLFGGPNSPLHF